A selection of T cell receptor beta chains follows, all from one sample in a study of T cell changes during pregnancy in multiple sclerosis. Some clones are missing from TCRdb's copy, which holds only in-frame ones; the method was immunoSEQ multiplex PCR. This table holds about 40,000 clones, 90% found once. Here the sequenced sample was CD4+ T cells from peripheral blood mononuclear cells, taken in the third trimester of pregnancy. The source is a female donor with multiple sclerosis, enrolled in a pregnancy study. Each CDR3 is given with its conserved first and last residue. The order of the fields is clone size, D gene, V gene, J gene, CDR3 DNA, CDR3 protein. D genes are given only for firm matches. Clone sizes are given selectively: once, few, many, or a class where the clone is expanded.

.,.,TRBV27,TRBJ2-7,TGTGCCAGCAGTTTAATTTCAGGTGGGGCGGCTGGCGAGCAGTACTTC,CASSLISGGAAGEQYF
once,.,TRBV7-8,TRBJ2-2,TGTGCCAGCAGTAACAGGGCCGCGGCGAACACCGGGGAGCTGTTTTTT,CASSNRAAANTGELFF
.,TRBD2,TRBV7-9,TRBJ2-7,TGTGCCAGCAGCTCTCAGCGGGAGCCAGCCTACGAGCAGTACTTC,CASSSQREPAYEQYF
.,TRBD1,TRBV27,TRBJ2-1,TGTGCCAGCAGTTTAGTCATGAGACAGGGACGCAATGAGCAGTTCTTC,CASSLVMRQGRNEQFF
few,.,TRBV18,TRBJ1-4,TGTGCCAGCTCCTTGACAGACACTAATGAAAAACTGTTTTTT,CASSLTDTNEKLFF
.,.,TRBV6-1,TRBJ2-1,TGTGCCAGCAGTGAAGCCCTAGCCAGCTCCTACAATGAGCAGTTCTTC,CASSEALASSYNEQFF
.,.,TRBV11-2,TRBJ2-2,TGTGCCAGCAGCAATCCTAGGAGGGCCGGGGAGCTGTTTTTT,CASSNPRRAGELFF
once,TRBD1,TRBV28,TRBJ2-1,TGTGCCAGCAGCCGCTATGACAGGGCCAGTTACAATGAGCAGTTCTTC,CASSRYDRASYNEQFF
.,.,TRBV19,TRBJ2-5,TGTGCCAGTAGTATCTTTGAGACCCAGTACTTC,CASSIFETQYF
once,TRBD2,TRBV11-1,TRBJ2-1,TGTGCCAGCAGCTTAACTAGCGGGCAATACAATGAGCAGTTCTTC,CASSLTSGQYNEQFF
.,.,TRBV7-8,TRBJ1-2,TGTGCCAGCTCCTCAAGGATGGCAGGGAACTATGGCTACACCTTC,CASSSRMAGNYGYTF
.,TRBD2,TRBV7-3,TRBJ2-1,TGTGCCAGCAGCTTAGGGTCGGGCGGGAGAGTCCATGAGCAGTTCTTC,CASSLGSGGRVHEQFF
.,TRBD2,TRBV2,TRBJ2-7,TGTGCCAGCAGTGAAGGACTAGCGGGGGGGGAGCGCGAGCAGTACTTC,CASSEGLAGGEREQYF
.,TRBD1,TRBV18,TRBJ1-4,TGTGCCAGCTCACCAGGGACAGTGAATGAAAAACTGTTTTTT,CASSPGTVNEKLFF
.,.,TRBV5-1,TRBJ2-2,TGCGCCAGCAGCTTGAGGCAAGCGGAGAACACCGGGGAGCTGTTTTTT,CASSLRQAENTGELFF
.,.,TRBV7-2,TRBJ2-2,TGTGCCAGCAGCCATCAGACTATCGCCGGGGAGCTGTTTTTT,CASSHQTIAGELFF
.,TRBD1,TRBV30,TRBJ1-4,TGTGCCTGGAGTCGGGACAGGGGGAGAGAAAAACTGTTTTTT,CAWSRDRGREKLFF
.,TRBD1,TRBV5-5,TRBJ1-5,TGTGCCAGCAGCTCTCATACAGGGGGGAGCAATCAGCCCCAGCATTTT,CASSSHTGGSNQPQHF
once,.,TRBV18,TRBJ1-1,TGTGCCAGCTCACGTGGACAGAACACTGAAGCTTTCTTT,CASSRGQNTEAFF
.,TRBD1,TRBV5-6,TRBJ2-7,TGTGCCAGCAGCCTTGGGACAGCCGAGCAGTACTTC,CASSLGTAEQYF
.,.,TRBV4-2,TRBJ1-1,TGTGCCAGCAGCCAAACGACAGGTAGTGAAGCTTTCTTT,CASSQTTGSEAFF
.,.,TRBV23-1,TRBJ2-7,TGCGCCAGCAGTCAAGTTGACAGGAGGTACTTC,CASSQVDRRYF
.,.,TRBV2,TRBJ1-5,TGTGCCTGCCGACAGATATCTGATCAGCCCCAGCATTTT,CACRQISDQPQHF
.,TRBD2,TRBV10-3,TRBJ2-7,TGTGCCATCAGAAGGACTAGCGACTACGAGCAGTACTTC,CAIRRTSDYEQYF
.,TRBD2,TRBV7-2,TRBJ2-2,TGTGCCAGCAGCTTCGGCGGGAGTGGACCCGGGGAGCTGTTTTTT,CASSFGGSGPGELFF
.,TRBD1,TRBV6-1,TRBJ2-1,TGTGCCACCCTATTGAGGACAGGACGCAATGAGCAGTTCTTC,CATLLRTGRNEQFF
.,TRBD2,TRBV5-1,TRBJ2-3,TGCGCCAGCAGCTTAGGGACTAGCGGGAGCTTTGGCACAGATACGCAGTATTTT,CASSLGTSGSFGTDTQYF
.,.,TRBV18,TRBJ2-3,TGTGCCAGCTCAGACGGGACAGATACGCAGTATTTT,CASSDGTDTQYF
.,TRBD1,TRBV5-1,TRBJ1-5,TGCGCCAGCAGCTTGGGGACAGGGCCGAATCAGCCCCAGCATTTT,CASSLGTGPNQPQHF
.,.,TRBV13,TRBJ2-1,TGTGCCAGCAGCTTAAGGAGCTCCTACAATGAGCAGTTCTTC,CASSLRSSYNEQFF
.,TRBD2,TRBV6-5,TRBJ2-3,TGTGCCAGCAGTTACCTCGGGACTAGTACAGATACGCAGTATTTT,CASSYLGTSTDTQYF
.,.,TRBV25-1,TRBJ2-1,TGTGCCAGCAGGGCAGGGATATACAATGAGCAGTTCTTC,CASRAGIYNEQFF
few,.,TRBV27,TRBJ1-4,TGTGCCAGCAGTCCCTTGGGGGACTCTAATGAAAAACTGTTTTTT,CASSPLGDSNEKLFF
.,.,TRBV29-1,TRBJ2-1,TGCAGCTTCCGTAGATCCTACAATGAGCAGTTCTTC,CSFRRSYNEQFF
.,.,TRBV7-6,TRBJ2-3,TGTGCCAGCAGTCGGGAGTTGCGCACAGATACGCAGTATTTT,CASSRELRTDTQYF
few,.,TRBV5-8,TRBJ1-1,TGTGCCAGCAGCTTCAGTCAGGGCTGGGGTGAAGCTTTCTTT,CASSFSQGWGEAFF
once,.,TRBV19,TRBJ2-7,TGTGCCAGTAGTAGATCGACAGACTACGAGCAGTACTTC,CASSRSTDYEQYF
.,.,TRBV2,TRBJ1-1,TGTGCCAGCAGTGACCCTAACACTGAAGCTTTCTTT,CASSDPNTEAFF
.,TRBD1,TRBV30,TRBJ2-4,TGTGCCATGGGACAGGGAAAAAACATTCAGTACTTC,CAMGQGKNIQYF
once,.,TRBV27,TRBJ2-1,TGTGCCAGCAGTTATTACTACTCGTCTGAGCAGTTCTTC,CASSYYYSSEQFF
.,.,TRBV2,TRBJ2-2,TGTGCCAGCGGCCAGTCGACTAGTTGGGCCGGGGAGCTGTTTTTT,CASGQSTSWAGELFF
.,TRBD1,TRBV6-6,TRBJ2-1,TGTGCCAGCAAGGGTACAGGGGGCCCCTACAATGAGCAGTTCTTC,CASKGTGGPYNEQFF
once,TRBD1,TRBV5-1,TRBJ1-3,TGCGCCAGCAGCTTGGAGCCCGGCAGGGGGCCCGAAAACACCATATATTTT,CASSLEPGRGPENTIYF
.,.,TRBV10-3,TRBJ1-1,TGTGCCATCAGTGATACGGAGGGAAAAAACACTGAAGCTTTCTTT,CAISDTEGKNTEAFF
.,TRBD1,TRBV7-9,TRBJ1-1,TGTGCCAGCAGCACCCGACAGGGGTACACTGAAGCTTTCTTT,CASSTRQGYTEAFF
.,TRBD2,TRBV7-9,TRBJ2-2,TGTGCCAGCAGCGCGCTAGCGGGGGGCACCGGGGAGCTGTTTTTT,CASSALAGGTGELFF
.,TRBD1,TRBV6-5,TRBJ1-2,TGTGCCAGCAGTTACCGCTCACGACAGGGCGGCTACACCTTC,CASSYRSRQGGYTF
.,.,TRBV6-4,TRBJ2-5,TGTGCCAGCAGCACCCGGGGAGCGCGACAAGAGACCCAGTACTTC,CASSTRGARQETQYF
.,.,TRBV7-2,TRBJ2-3,TGTGCCAGCAGCTTAGGCGAGTTCCCAGATACGCAGTATTTT,CASSLGEFPDTQYF
.,TRBD1,TRBV10-1,TRBJ1-2,TGCGCCAGCAGTGAAACAGGGGTTCGAGGCTACACCTTC,CASSETGVRGYTF
.,.,TRBV5-1,TRBJ2-1,TGCGCCAGCAGCTTGGCGGGGAATATGGAGTTCTTC,CASSLAGNMEFF
few,.,TRBV18,TRBJ1-1,TGTGCCAGCTCACCTCAGGACACTGAAGCTTTCTTT,CASSPQDTEAFF
.,TRBD1,TRBV6-1,TRBJ1-2,TGTGCCACCCAGACAGGGAACGATAACTATGGCTACACCTTC,CATQTGNDNYGYTF
.,.,TRBV18,TRBJ2-1,TGTGCCAGCTCACCCTTCCCAAAGCCCTACAATGAGCAGTTCTTC,CASSPFPKPYNEQFF
.,TRBD2,TRBV5-1,TRBJ2-1,TGCGCCAGCAGAGTGACTAGCGGCCCGAGCGGTGAGCAGTTCTTC,CASRVTSGPSGEQFF
.,TRBD2,TRBV15,TRBJ2-7,TGTGCCACCAGCAGTAGCGGGAGGCCCCTGACCGGCCACGAGCAGTACTTC,CATSSSGRPLTGHEQYF
.,.,TRBV18,TRBJ2-1,TGTGCCAGCTCACCTCCCGCCCAGGGATACAATGAGCAGTTCTTC,CASSPPAQGYNEQFF